Each of the 30 T cell receptor beta chains below was sequenced from the same sample in a study of cytomegalovirus exposure and HLA in healthy donors (dated by TCRdb to about 2017). Receptors were amplified or captured by the immunoSEQ multiplex PCR assay. For the multiplex PCR, a mixture combining 60 forward primers for TCR Vbeta segments and 13 reverse primers for TCR Jbeta segments was used. The clones in this table, taken by TCRdb from immuneACCESS, are in-frame only. Not every clone is retained; where verified, under half of the shortfall comes from an unresolved V gene, and the cause of the rest is unknown. This sample's table lists around 140,000 clones. 0.85% to 1% of the sample is in the top ten clones. Sequenced material: PBMCs. These TCRs come from a male donor in good health and CMV-seronegative.

This chain links TRBV30 with TRBJ2-7, with D unresolved. Germline V CDR1 and CDR2: GTSNPN, SVGIG (reference sequence). The CDR3 sequence is 11 residues long. Deletions cut 1 base from V and 4 bases from J, with 5 bases between. The CDR3 reads CAWSATYEQYF. The CDR3 DNA sequence: TGTGCCTGGAGTGCGACATACGAGCAGTACTTC.

The chain joins TRBV19 to TRBJ2-5, with 7 bases matching TRBD1. From germline, CDR1 is LNHDA and CDR2 SQIVND (reference sequence). The CDR3 contains 15 residues. The trim removed 6 bases at V and 3 bases at J, leaving 10 bases unmatched. This CDR3 reads CASRPGQPTKETQYF. The DNA for the CDR3 is TGTGCCAGTAGACCGGGACAGCCGACAAAAGAGACCCAGTACTTC.

This CDR3 reads CASTTGTGSYEQYF. DNA for the CDR3: TGCGCCAGCACTACCGGGACAGGGTCCTACGAGCAGTACTTC. The J gene is TRBJ2-7, the V gene TRBV5-1, with 9 bases that match TRBD1. Germline V gene lookup returns CDR1 SGHRS and CDR2 YFSETQ. The V gene end was trimmed by 6 bases and the J gene end by 1 base; junction bases not matched to a gene: 5. CDR3 length: 14 amino acids. Combining the CDR3 with reference TRBV5-1 and TRBJ2-7 gives the whole variable domain KAGVTQTPRYLIKTRGQQVTLSCSPISGHRSVSWYQQTPGQGLQFLFEYFSETQRNKGNFPGRFSGRQFSNSRSEMNVSTLELGDSALYLCASTTGTGSYEQYFGPGTRLTVT.

This chain uses TRBV6-6 with TRBJ1-6; D not resolved. Per germline, CDR1 MNHNY and CDR2 SVGAGI (reference sequence). The CDR3 is 13 residues long. V was pared by 8 bases and J by 8 bases, with 13 bases between. Written as DNA, the CDR3 is TGTGCCAGCCACCGAGGATTCGATTCACCCCTCCACTTT. It encodes CASHRGFDSPLHF.

The chain uses TRBV2 and TRBJ1-1, with TRBD1 as a possible D gene (6 bases). The germline CDR1 and CDR2 sequences are SNHLY and FYNNEI. V gave up 7 bases and J gave up 6 bases, with 24 bases separating them. CDR3 length: 16 residues. CDR3 sequence reads: CASIFSWTVRESEAFF. CDR3 DNA sequence: TGTGCCAGCATATTTTCCTGGACAGTTAGGGAATCTGAAGCTTTCTTT.

The chain links TRBV6-5 to TRBJ1-2; D not certain. V was clipped by 7 bases and J by 1 base, with 7 bases between them. The CDR3 contains 12 residues. Germline V CDR1 and CDR2: MNHEY, SVGAGI. CDR3 nucleotide sequence: TGTGCCAGCAAAGGAGTTAACTATGGCTACACCTTC. Translated: CASKGVNYGYTF.

The DNA of the CDR3 is TGCGCCAGCAGCTTCACCGGGTTCAACAATGAGCAGTTCTTC. This gives the protein CASSFTGFNNEQFF. The V and J genes are TRBV5-1 and TRBJ2-1; D not certain. Germline CDR1 reads SGHRS; CDR2 reads YFSETQ. The CDR3 covers 14 residues. V dropped 2 bases and J dropped 5 bases, with 11 bases sitting between them.

The rearrangement links TRBV19 to TRBJ2-2, with 9 bases matching TRBD1. CDR1 is LNHDA, CDR2 SQIVND, per germline (reference sequence). CDR3 length: 16 amino acids. V was pared by 3 bases and J by 5 bases, with 7 bases of the junction left unmatched. In DNA form, the CDR3 reads TGTGCCAGTAGTATTTCGGGGACAGGGATAACCGGGGAGCTGTTTTTT. Its protein product is CASSISGTGITGELFF.

The V gene is TRBV7-9, the J gene TRBJ1-2, with a tentative D call TRBD1 (5 bases). The CDR3 is 12 amino acids. Germline V lookup: CDR1 SEHNR, CDR2 FQNEAQ (reference sequence). Trimming took 8 bases from V and 3 from J, leaving 10 bases between them. CDR3 DNA sequence: TGTGCCAGCCACGGGGGAGACTATGGCTACACCTTC. Protein product: CASHGGDYGYTF. Drawing the rest from reference TRBV7-9 and TRBJ1-2, the complete variable domain is DTGVSQNPRHKITKRGQNVTFRCDPISEHNRLYWYRQTLGQGPEFLTYFQNEAQLEKSRLLSDRFSAERPKGSFSTLEIQRTEQGDSAMYLCASHGGDYGYTFGSGTRLTVV.

The rearrangement links TRBV27 to TRBJ2-7; the D gene is possibly TRBD2 (7 bases). Germline CDR1 and CDR2: MNHEY and SMNVEV (reference sequence). The V gene lost 4 bases and the J gene lost 0 bases, with 19 bases spanning the gap. The CDR3 spans 17 residues. The CDR3 DNA sequence: TGTGCCAGCAGTTCCCCATCAGGGGCGGGGGACTCCTACGAGCAGTACTTC. It translates to CASSSPSGAGDSYEQYF.

The CDR3 is CASSLGRSTDTQYF. Written as DNA, the CDR3 is TGTGCCAGCAGCTTGGGGCGGAGCACAGATACGCAGTATTTT. This chain uses TRBV5-4 with TRBJ2-3; D gene uncertain. V lost 0 bases to trimming and J lost 0 bases, with 5 bases between them. This CDR3 comprises 14 residues. Germline V gene data show CDR1 as SGHNT and CDR2 as YYREEE (reference sequence).

The rearrangement joins TRBV11-2 to TRBJ2-7, with D possibly being TRBD2 (6 bases). V was shortened by 5 bases and J by 0 bases, with 11 bases between the two germline ends. There are 14 residues in the CDR3. The germline V gene encodes CDR1 SGHAT and CDR2 FQNNGV. Written as DNA, the CDR3 is TGTGCCAGCAGCCCTCGGGACTTCTCCTACGAGCAGTACTTC. Its protein product is CASSPRDFSYEQYF.

V gene TRBV6-5 combines with J gene TRBJ2-7; 8 bases map to TRBD1. Unmatched junction bases numbered 3, after V lost 4 bases and J lost 1 base. Per germline, CDR1 MNHEY and CDR2 SVGAGI. CDR3 length: 14 amino acids. CDR3 loop: CASSFNRGSYEQYF. The CDR3 DNA reads TGTGCCAGCAGTTTTAACAGGGGGTCCTACGAGCAGTACTTC.

The chain couples TRBV18 to TRBJ1-2; tentatively, D is TRBD1 (5 bases). Looked up from germline, CDR1 is KGHSH and CDR2 is LQKENI. This CDR3 has 14 residues. V was shortened by 6 bases and J by 1 base, with 12 bases between the two germline ends. CDR3 sequence: CASSDVTVNYGYTF. CDR3 nucleotide sequence: TGTGCCAGCTCCGACGTGACAGTTAACTATGGCTACACCTTC. The complete variable domain, with remaining parts taken from reference TRBV18 and TRBJ1-2, reads NAGVMQNPRHLVRRRGQEARLRCSPMKGHSHVYWYRQLPEEGLKFMVYLQKENIIDESGMPKERFSAEFPKEGPSILRIQQVVRGDSAAYFCASSDVTVNYGYTFGSGTRLTVV.

The rearrangement joins TRBV6-4 to TRBJ1-1; D gene uncertain. Deletions cut 3 bases from V and 4 bases from J, with 12 bases between. The CDR3 is 14 residues long. Germline-derived CDR1 and CDR2 are MRHNA and SNTAGT. The CDR3 sequence is CASSENDPGTEAFF. Here the CDR3 DNA reads TGTGCCAGCAGTGAGAACGACCCGGGCACTGAAGCTTTCTTT.

The V call is TRBV7-3, the J call TRBJ2-1, with TRBD2 matching 8 bases. CDR3 size: 16 residues. Germline V gene lookup returns CDR1 SGHTA and CDR2 FQGTGA. The V segment lost 5 bases and the J segment 5 bases; nucleotides outside the gene matches: 11. CDR3 coding DNA: TGTGCCAGCAGCCAAGATAGGGCGGGGGGAAACAATGAGCAGTTCTTC. Translating gives CASSQDRAGGNNEQFF.

The chain joins TRBV7-2 to TRBJ1-1; TRBD1 aligns across 7 bases. The CDR3 extends over 13 amino acids. The J segment lost 4 bases and the V segment lost 8 bases, leaving 7 bases of the junction unmatched. CDR1 SGHTA and CDR2 FQGNSA come from the germline V gene. The CDR3 nucleotides read TGTGCCAGCTTGACAGGGTTCGGCACTGAAGCTTTCTTT. Translating gives CASLTGFGTEAFF.

The chain joins TRBV27 to TRBJ2-7, with 7 bases aligning to TRBD1. Germline V gene sequence: CDR1 MNHEY, CDR2 SMNVEV (reference sequence). The V gene end was trimmed by 7 bases and the J gene end by 5 bases; junction bases not matched to a gene: 14. There are 15 residues in the CDR3. The CDR3 DNA reads TGTGCCAGCATGCCAAGACAGGGTTTCCGCAACGAGCAGTACTTC. This sequence encodes CASMPRQGFRNEQYF.

The V and J genes are TRBV29-1 and TRBJ2-7, with a weak D call TRBD2 (6 bases). Germline lookup yields CDR1 SQVTM and CDR2 ANQGSEA. Trimming stripped 3 bases from V and 10 bases from J, with 10 bases between. The CDR3 has 10 residues. The CDR3 loop reads CSVDGGGQYF. The CDR3 DNA sequence: TGCAGCGTTGACGGGGGAGGTCAGTACTTC.

The genes are TRBV19 and TRBJ1-5; 7 positions match TRBD1. V lost 5 bases, J lost 4 bases, and 2 bases stayed unmatched. The CDR3 extends over 13 amino acids. Germline-derived CDR1 and CDR2 are LNHDA and SQIVND (reference sequence). CDR3 nucleotide sequence: TGTGCCAGTAGTGGGACAGTTAATCAGCCCCAGCATTTT. Translation gives CASSGTVNQPQHF.

The chain joins TRBV14 to TRBJ2-5; TRBD2 agrees at 7 bases. CDR3 length: 15 residues. CDR1 and CDR2 (germline): SGHDN, FVKESK. Trimming took 1 base from V and 2 from J; bases not matched to a gene: 4. The CDR3 here is CASSQVMGGQETQYF. In DNA, the CDR3 is TGTGCCAGCAGCCAAGTAATGGGAGGGCAAGAGACCCAGTACTTC.

This sequence joins TRBV5-1 and TRBJ1-2, with a possible D match to TRBD1 (6 bases). The CDR3 consists of 14 residues. Trimming left V 0 bases short and J 7 bases short, with 13 bases between. Per germline, CDR1 SGHRS and CDR2 YFSETQ. CDR3 nucleotides: TGCGCCAGCAGCTTGGCCGAGGGGGAGGGTGGCTACACCTTC. The encoded protein is CASSLAEGEGGYTF.

Here the CDR3 reads CASSEEAWRGTEAFF. The CDR3 coding sequence is TGTGCCAGCAGTGAAGAGGCTTGGAGGGGAACTGAAGCTTTCTTT. V gene TRBV2 combines with J gene TRBJ1-1, with TRBD1 as a possible D gene (5 bases). This CDR3 spans 15 amino acids. Deletions cut 1 base from V and 5 bases from J, with 14 bases between. Per germline, CDR1 SNHLY and CDR2 FYNNEI.

The chain has TRBV10-3 and TRBJ1-5; D gene uncertain. The CDR3 covers 13 residues. The germline V and J ends were trimmed by 3 bases and 8 bases, with 11 bases remaining between them. Germline CDR1 reads ENHRY; CDR2 reads SYGVKD. The CDR3 loop is CAISDFSDEPQHF. DNA for the CDR3: TGTGCCATCAGTGACTTTAGCGATGAGCCCCAGCATTTT.

The CDR3 reads CAWSGSEYEQYF. CDR3 bases: TGTGCCTGGAGTGGTTCCGAGTACGAGCAGTACTTC. The chain combines TRBV30 with TRBJ2-7; D unresolved. CDR3 length: 12 residues. V lost 1 base to trimming and J lost 4 bases, with 8 bases between them. Germline values: CDR1 GTSNPN, CDR2 SVGIG (reference sequence).

V usage is TRBV5-6 and J usage is TRBJ2-2; D might be TRBD2 (6 bases). The length of the CDR3 is 16 residues. CDR1 is SGHDT, CDR2 YYEEEE, per germline. V was cut by 3 bases and J by 4 bases, with 16 bases left in between. In DNA, the CDR3 is TGTGCCAGCAGCTGGGGGGACCTGACCCTCACCGGGGAGCTGTTTTTT. Translated: CASSWGDLTLTGELFF.

This chain links TRBV6-6 with TRBJ1-5; 7 bases are shared with TRBD1. V was clipped by 6 bases and J by 3 bases; unmatched bases: 5. This CDR3 has 14 residues. Germline V gene data show CDR1 as MNHNY and CDR2 as SVGAGI (reference sequence). CDR3 sequence: CASSTGTVNQPQHF. CDR3 in DNA: TGTGCCAGCAGCACCGGGACAGTCAATCAGCCCCAGCATTTT.

The chain carries TRBV6-5 and TRBJ1-2; unclear D gene. Trimming cost V 6 bases and J 3 bases, with 5 bases left between them. The CDR3 is made up of 11 amino acids. Germline CDR1 MNHEY, CDR2 SVGAGI. The CDR3 protein is CASRGDYGYTF. The CDR3 region has the DNA TGTGCCAGCAGAGGAGACTATGGCTACACCTTC.

The V and J genes are TRBV4-3 and TRBJ1-1; D is possibly TRBD1 (5 bases). The CDR3 has 17 amino acids. Trimming removed 2 bases from V and 2 bases from J, with 18 bases in between. Germline loops: CDR1 LGHNA, CDR2 YSLEER. CDR3 in amino acids: CASSQIPIQGPNTEAFF. The CDR3 nucleotides are TGCGCCAGCAGCCAAATTCCGATTCAGGGTCCTAACACTGAAGCTTTCTTT.

This chain joins TRBV6-5 and TRBJ2-7, with D possibly being TRBD2 (5 bases). Looked up from germline, CDR1 is MNHEY and CDR2 is SVGAGI. The ends were cut back, 7 bases at V and 2 bases at J, with 18 bases in the middle. The CDR3 has 15 amino acids. CDR3 amino acids: CASTQYGEITYEQYF. The DNA for the CDR3 is TGTGCCAGCACTCAGTATGGGGAGATTACCTACGAGCAGTACTTC.